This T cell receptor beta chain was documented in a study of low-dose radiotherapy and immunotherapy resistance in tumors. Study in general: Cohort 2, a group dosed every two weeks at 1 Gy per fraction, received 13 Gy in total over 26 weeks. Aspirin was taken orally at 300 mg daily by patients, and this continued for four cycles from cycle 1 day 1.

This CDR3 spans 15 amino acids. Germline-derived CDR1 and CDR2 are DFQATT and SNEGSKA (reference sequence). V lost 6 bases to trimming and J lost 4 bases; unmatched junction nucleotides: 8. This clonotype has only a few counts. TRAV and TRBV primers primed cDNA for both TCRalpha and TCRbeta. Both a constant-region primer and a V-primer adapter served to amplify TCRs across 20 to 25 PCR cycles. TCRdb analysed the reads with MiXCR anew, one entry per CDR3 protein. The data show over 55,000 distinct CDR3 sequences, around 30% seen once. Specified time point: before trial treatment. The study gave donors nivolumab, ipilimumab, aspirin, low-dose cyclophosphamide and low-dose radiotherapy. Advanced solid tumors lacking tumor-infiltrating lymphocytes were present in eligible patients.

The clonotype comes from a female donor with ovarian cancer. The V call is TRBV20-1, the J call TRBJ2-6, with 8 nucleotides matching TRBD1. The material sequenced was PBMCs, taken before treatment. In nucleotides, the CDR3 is TGCAGTGCCGCGGGACAGGCGGGAGGGGCCAACGTCCTGACTTTC. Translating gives CSAAGQAGGANVLTF.